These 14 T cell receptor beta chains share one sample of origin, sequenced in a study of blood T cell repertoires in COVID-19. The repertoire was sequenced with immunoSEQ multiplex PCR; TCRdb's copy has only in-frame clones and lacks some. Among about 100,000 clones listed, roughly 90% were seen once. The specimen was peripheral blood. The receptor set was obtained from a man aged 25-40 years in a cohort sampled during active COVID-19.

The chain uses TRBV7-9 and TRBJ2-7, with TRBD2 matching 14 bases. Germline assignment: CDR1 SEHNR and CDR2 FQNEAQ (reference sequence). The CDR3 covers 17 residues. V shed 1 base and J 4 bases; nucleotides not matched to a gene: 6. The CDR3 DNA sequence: TGTGCCAGCAGCTTAGGGACTAGCGGGGGGATTGGGTACGAGCAGTACTTC. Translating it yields CASSLGTSGGIGYEQYF.

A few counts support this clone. The CDR3 DNA follows: TGTGCCAGCAGCTTAGAAGGTACAGGGGAAGAGACCCAGTACTTC. Its translation: CASSLEGTGEETQYF. The V and J genes are TRBV13 and TRBJ2-5; 7 nucleotides agree with TRBD1. The CDR3 is made up of 15 amino acids. Germline V gives CDR1 PRHDT, CDR2 FYEKMQ (reference sequence). After removal of 1 base from V and 3 bases from J, the junction contained 5 bases not matched to a gene.

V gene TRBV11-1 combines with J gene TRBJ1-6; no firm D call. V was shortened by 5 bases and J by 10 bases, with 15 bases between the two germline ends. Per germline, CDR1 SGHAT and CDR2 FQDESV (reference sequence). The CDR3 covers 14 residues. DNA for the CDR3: TGTGCCAGCAGCCGAGGCAGAACACCATCACCCCTCCACTTT. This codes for CASSRGRTPSPLHF.

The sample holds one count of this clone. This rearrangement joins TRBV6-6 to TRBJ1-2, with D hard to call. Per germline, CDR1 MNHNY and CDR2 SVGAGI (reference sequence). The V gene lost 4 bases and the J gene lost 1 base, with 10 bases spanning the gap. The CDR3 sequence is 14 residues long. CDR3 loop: CASSWAENNYGYTF. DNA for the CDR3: TGTGCCAGCAGTTGGGCCGAAAATAACTATGGCTACACCTTC.

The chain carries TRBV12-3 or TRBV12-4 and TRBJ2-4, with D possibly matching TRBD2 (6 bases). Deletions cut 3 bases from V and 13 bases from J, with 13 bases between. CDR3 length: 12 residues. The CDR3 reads CASSFNGGWQYF. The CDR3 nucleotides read TGTGCCAGCAGTTTCAACGGGGGTTGGCAGTACTTC.

The CDR3 region has the DNA TGTGCCAGTAGCAACCGGGAGAACTACTACGAGCAGTACTTC. Translated, it gives CASSNRENYYEQYF. V and J are TRBV19 and TRBJ2-7; possibly TRBD2 for D (6 bases). Germline V gene lookup returns CDR1 LNHDA and CDR2 SQIVND (reference sequence). The CDR3 contains 14 residues. V was clipped by 6 bases and J by 3 bases, with 15 bases between them.

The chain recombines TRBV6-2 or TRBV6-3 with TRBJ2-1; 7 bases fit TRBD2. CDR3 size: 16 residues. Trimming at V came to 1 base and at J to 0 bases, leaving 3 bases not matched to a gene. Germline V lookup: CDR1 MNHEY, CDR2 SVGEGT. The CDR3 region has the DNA TGTGCCAGCAGTTACTGGGAGGGAAGCTCCTACAATGAGCAGTTCTTC. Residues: CASSYWEGSSYNEQFF.

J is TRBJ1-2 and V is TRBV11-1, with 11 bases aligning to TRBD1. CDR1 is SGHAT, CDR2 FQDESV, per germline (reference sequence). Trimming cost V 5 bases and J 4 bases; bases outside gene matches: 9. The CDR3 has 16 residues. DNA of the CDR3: TGTGCCAGCAGCCCATACGAAGGACAGGGGGCCTATGGCTACACCTTC. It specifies CASSPYEGQGAYGYTF. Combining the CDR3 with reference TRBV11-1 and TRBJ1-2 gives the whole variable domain EAEVAQSPRYKITEKSQAVAFWCDPISGHATLYWYRQILGQGPELLVQFQDESVVDDSQLPKDRFSAERLKGVDSTLKIQPAELGDSAMYLCASSPYEGQGAYGYTFGSGTRLTVV.

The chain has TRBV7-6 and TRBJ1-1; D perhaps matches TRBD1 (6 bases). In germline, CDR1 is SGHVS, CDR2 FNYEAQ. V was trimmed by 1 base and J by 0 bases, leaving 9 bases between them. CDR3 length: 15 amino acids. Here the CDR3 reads CASSLEGGLNTEAFF. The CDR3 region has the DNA TGTGCCAGCAGCTTAGAAGGGGGATTGAACACTGAAGCTTTCTTT.

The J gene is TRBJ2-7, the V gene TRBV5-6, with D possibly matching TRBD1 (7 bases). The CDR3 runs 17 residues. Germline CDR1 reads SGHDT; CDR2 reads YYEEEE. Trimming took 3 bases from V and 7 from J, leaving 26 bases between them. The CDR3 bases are TGTGCCAGCAGCTCGAGTAGGAAAAGACAGGGAGGCTCTGAGCAGTACTTC. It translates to CASSSSRKRQGGSEQYF.

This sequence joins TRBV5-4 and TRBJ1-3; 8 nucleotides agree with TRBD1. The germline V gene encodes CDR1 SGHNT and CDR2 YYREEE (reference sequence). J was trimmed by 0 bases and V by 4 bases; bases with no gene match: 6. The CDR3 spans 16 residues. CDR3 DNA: TGTGCCAGCAGCCTCGACAGGGGTTTCTCTGGAAACACCATATATTTT. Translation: CASSLDRGFSGNTIYF.

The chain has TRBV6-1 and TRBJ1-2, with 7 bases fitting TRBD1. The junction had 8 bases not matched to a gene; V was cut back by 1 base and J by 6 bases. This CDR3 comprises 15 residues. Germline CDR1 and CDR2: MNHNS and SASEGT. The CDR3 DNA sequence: TGTGCCAGCAGTGAAGTGTCTGGGACAGCGAATGGCTACACCTTC. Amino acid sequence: CASSEVSGTANGYTF.

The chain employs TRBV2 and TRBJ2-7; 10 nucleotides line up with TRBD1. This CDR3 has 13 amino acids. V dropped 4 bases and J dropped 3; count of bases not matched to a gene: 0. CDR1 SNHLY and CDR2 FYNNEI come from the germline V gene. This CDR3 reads CASSGTGGYEQYF. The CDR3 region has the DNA TGTGCCAGCAGTGGGACAGGGGGCTACGAGCAGTACTTC.

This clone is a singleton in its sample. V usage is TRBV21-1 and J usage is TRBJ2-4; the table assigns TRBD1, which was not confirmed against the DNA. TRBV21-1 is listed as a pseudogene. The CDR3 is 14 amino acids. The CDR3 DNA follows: TGTGCCAGCAGCCGGGACAGGGAAGTAAACATTCAGTACTTC. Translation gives CASSRDREVNIQYF.